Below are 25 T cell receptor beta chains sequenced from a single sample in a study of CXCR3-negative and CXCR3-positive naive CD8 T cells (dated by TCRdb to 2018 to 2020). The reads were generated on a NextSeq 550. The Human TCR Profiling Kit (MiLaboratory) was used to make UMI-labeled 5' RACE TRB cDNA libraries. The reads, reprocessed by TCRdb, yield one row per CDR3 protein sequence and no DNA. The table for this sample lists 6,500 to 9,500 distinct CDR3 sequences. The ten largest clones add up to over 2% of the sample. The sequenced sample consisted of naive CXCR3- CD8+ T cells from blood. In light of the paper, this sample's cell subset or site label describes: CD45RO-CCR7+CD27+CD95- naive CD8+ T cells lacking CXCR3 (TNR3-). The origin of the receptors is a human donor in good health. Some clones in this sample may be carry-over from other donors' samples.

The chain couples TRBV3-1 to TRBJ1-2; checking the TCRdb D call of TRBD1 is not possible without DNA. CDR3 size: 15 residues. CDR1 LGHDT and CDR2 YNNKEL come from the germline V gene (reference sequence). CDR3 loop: CASSQRPGTVYGYTF.

CDR3 amino acids: CASTGQGFLNEQFF. The genes are TRBV28 and TRBJ2-1; TCRdb gives TRBD1 as the D gene, but with no DNA this cannot be confirmed. Germline lookup yields CDR1 MDHEN and CDR2 SYDVKM. The CDR3 spans 14 residues.

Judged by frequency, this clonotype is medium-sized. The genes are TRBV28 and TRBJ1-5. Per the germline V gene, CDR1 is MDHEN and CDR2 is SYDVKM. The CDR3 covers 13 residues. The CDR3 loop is CATGTHSNQPQHF. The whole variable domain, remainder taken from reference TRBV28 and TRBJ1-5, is DVKVTQSSRYLVKRTGEKVFLECVQDMDHENMFWYRQDPGLGLRLIYFSYDVKMKEKGDIPEGYSVSREKKERFSLILESASTNQTSMYLCATGTHSNQPQHFGDGTRLSIL.

The CDR3 spells CASSQVERGFSYEQYF. The chain is built from TRBV4-1 and TRBJ2-7; TCRdb's D gene call, TRBD2, goes unchecked for lack of DNA. Germline V gene data show CDR1 as MGHRA and CDR2 as YSYEKL. CDR3 size: 16 residues.

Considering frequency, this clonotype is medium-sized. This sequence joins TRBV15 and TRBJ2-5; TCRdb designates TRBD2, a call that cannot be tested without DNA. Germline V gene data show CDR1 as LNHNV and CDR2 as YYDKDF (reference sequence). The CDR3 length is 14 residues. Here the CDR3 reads CATRSGGDGETQYF.

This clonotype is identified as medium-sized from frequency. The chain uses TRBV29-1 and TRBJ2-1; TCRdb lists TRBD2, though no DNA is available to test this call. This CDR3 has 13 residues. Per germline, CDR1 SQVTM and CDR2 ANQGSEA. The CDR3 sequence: CSARAGAGNEQFF.

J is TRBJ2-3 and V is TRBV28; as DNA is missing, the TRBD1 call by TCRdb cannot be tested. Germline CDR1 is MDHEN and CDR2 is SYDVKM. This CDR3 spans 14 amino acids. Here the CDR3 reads CASSLTGGTDTQYF.

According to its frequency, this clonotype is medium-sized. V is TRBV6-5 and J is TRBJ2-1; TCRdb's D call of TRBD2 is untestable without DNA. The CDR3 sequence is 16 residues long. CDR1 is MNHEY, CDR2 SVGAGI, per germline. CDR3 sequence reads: CASSPGLAGGLREQFF.

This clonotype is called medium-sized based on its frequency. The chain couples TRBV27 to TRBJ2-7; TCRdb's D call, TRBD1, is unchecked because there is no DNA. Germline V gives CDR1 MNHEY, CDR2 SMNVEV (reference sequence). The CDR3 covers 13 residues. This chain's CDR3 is CASSAGQGYEQYF.

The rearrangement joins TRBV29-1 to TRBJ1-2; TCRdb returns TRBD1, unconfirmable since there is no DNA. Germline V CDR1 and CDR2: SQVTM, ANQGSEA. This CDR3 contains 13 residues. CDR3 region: CSVETGVDYGYTF. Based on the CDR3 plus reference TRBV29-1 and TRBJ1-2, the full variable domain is SAVISQKPSRDICQRGTSLTIQCQVDSQVTMMFWYRQQPGQSLTLIATANQGSEATYESGFVIDKFPISRPNLTFSTLTVSNMSPEDSSIYLCSVETGVDYGYTFGSGTRLTVV.

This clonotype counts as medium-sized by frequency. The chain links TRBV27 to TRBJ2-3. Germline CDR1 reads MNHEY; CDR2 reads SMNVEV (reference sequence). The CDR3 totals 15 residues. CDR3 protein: CASSLTGYGTDTQYF.

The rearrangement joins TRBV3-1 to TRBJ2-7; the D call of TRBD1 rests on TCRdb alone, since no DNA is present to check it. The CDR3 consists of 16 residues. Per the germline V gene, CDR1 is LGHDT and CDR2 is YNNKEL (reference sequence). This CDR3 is CASSQDPAGAFAEQYF.

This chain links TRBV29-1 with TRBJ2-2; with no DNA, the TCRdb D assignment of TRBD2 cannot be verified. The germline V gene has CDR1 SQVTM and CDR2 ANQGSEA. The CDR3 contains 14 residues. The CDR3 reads CSVEAGAGTGELFF.

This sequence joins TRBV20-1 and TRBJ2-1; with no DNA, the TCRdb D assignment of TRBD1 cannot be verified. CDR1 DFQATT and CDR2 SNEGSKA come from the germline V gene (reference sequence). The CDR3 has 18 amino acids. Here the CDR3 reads CSARNPEPGQGNYNEQFF.

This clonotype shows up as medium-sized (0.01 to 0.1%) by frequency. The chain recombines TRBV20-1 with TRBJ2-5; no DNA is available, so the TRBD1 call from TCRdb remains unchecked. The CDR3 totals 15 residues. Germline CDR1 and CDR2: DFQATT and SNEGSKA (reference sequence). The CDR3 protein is CSARDFRGATETQYF.

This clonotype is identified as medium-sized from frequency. This chain's CDR3 is CSAPGTWNTEAFF. The J gene is TRBJ1-1, the V gene TRBV29-1; without DNA, the TCRdb call of TRBD1 cannot be checked. Germline values: CDR1 SQVTM, CDR2 ANQGSEA. This CDR3 has 13 residues.

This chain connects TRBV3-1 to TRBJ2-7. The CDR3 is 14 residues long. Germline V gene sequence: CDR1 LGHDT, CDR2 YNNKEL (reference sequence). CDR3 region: CASSQEAGPYEQYF.

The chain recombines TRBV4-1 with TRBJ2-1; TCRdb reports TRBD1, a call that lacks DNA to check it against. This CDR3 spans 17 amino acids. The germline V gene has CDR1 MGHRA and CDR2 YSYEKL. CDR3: CASSQDPTGLGADEQFF.

The CDR3 region is CSALESYEQYF. The chain carries TRBV29-1 and TRBJ2-7. CDR1 and CDR2 from the germline V gene are SQVTM and ANQGSEA. This CDR3 spans 11 amino acids.

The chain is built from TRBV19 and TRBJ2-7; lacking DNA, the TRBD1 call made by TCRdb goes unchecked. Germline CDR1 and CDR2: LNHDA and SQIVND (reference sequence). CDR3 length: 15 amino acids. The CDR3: CASHPSGTGIYEQYF.

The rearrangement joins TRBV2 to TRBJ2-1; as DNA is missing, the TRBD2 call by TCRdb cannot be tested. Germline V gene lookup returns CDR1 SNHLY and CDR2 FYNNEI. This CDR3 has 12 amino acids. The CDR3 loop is CASSGSGDEQFF.

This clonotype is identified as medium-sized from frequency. The CDR3 is CATSRATTGDGTDTQYF. The J gene is TRBJ2-3, the V gene TRBV15; lacking DNA, the TRBD1 call made by TCRdb goes unchecked. Looked up from germline, CDR1 is LNHNV and CDR2 is YYDKDF (reference sequence). The CDR3 spans 17 residues.

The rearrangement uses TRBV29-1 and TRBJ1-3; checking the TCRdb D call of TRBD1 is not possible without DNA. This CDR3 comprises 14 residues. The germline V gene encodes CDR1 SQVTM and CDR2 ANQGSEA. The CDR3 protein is CSVDVGDRGMAIYF.

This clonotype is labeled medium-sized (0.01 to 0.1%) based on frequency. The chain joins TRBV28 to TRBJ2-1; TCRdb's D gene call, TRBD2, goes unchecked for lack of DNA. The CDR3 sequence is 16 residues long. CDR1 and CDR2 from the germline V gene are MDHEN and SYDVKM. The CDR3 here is CASSFMLAGGTNEQFF.

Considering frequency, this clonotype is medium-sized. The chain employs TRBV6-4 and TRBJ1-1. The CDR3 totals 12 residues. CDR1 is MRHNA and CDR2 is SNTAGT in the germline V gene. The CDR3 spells CASSDSGRAAFF.